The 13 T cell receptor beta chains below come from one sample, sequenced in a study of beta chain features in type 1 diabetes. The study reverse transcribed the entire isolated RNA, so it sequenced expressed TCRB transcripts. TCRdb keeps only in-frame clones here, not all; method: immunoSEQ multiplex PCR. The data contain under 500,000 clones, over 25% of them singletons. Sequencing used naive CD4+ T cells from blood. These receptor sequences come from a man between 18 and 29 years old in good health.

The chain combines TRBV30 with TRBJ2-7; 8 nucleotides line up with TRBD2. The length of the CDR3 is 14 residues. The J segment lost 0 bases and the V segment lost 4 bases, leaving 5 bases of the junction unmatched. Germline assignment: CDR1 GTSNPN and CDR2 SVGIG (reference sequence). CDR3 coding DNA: TGTGCCTGGAATAAGCGGGAGAGCTCCTACGAGCAGTACTTC. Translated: CAWNKRESSYEQYF.

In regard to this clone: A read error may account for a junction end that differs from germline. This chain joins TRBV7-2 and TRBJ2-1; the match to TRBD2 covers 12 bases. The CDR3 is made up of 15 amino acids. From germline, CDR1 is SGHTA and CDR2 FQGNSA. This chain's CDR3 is CARSATSGGYNEQFF. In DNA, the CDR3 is TGTGCCCGCAGCGCGACTAGCGGGGGTTATAATGAGCAGTTCTTC.

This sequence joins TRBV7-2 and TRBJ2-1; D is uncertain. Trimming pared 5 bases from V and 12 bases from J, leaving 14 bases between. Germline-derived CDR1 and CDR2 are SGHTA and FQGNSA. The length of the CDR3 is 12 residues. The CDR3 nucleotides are TGTGCCAGCAGCAACCGGGTTTCTAGGCAGTTCTTC. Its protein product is CASSNRVSRQFF. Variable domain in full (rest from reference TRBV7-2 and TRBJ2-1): GAGVSQSPSNKVTEKGKDVELRCDPISGHTALYWYRQSLGQGLEFLIYFQGNSAPDKSGLPSDRFSAERTGGSVSTLTIQRTQQEDSAVYLCASSNRVSRQFFGPGTRLTVL.

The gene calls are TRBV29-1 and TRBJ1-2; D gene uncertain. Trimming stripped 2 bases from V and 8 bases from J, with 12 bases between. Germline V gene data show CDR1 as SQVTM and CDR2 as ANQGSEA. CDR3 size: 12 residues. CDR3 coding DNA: TGCAGCGTTGAAAAACAGTCGCGGGGCTACACCTTC. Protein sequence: CSVEKQSRGYTF.

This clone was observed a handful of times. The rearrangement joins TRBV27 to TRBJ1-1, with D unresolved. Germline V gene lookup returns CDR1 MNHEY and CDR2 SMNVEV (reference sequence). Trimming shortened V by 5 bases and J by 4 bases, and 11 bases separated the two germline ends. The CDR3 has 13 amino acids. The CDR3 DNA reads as TGTGCCAGCAGTCCCCTCCGGGGCACTGAAGCTTTCTTT. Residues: CASSPLRGTEAFF.

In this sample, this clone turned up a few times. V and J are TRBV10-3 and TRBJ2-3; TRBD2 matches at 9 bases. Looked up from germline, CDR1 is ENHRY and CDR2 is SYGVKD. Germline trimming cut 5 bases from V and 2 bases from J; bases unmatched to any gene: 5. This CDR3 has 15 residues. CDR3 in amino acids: CAISRGTSFTDTQYF. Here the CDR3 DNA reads TGTGCCATCAGTAGGGGGACTAGCTTCACAGATACGCAGTATTTT.

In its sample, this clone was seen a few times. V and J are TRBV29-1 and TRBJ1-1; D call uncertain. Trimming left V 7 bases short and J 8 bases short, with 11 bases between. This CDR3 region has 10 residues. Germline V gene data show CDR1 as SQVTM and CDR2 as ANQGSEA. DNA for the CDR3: TGCAGCGCATCGACGGCGGAAGCTTTCTTT. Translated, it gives CSASTAEAFF. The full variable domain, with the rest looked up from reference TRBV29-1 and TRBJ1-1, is SAVISQKPSRDICQRGTSLTIQCQVDSQVTMMFWYRQQPGQSLTLIATANQGSEATYESGFVIDKFPISRPNLTFSTLTVSNMSPEDSSIYLCSASTAEAFFGQGTRLTVV.

CDR3 nucleotides: TGTGCCTGGGGGACAGGAGCGTCCTACAATGAGCAGTTCTTC. This codes for CAWGTGASYNEQFF. The rearrangement joins TRBV30 to TRBJ2-1; 8 nucleotides agree with TRBD1. The CDR3 spans 14 residues. J was trimmed by 1 base and V by 5 bases; bases with no gene match: 4. The germline gives CDR1 GTSNPN, CDR2 SVGIG (reference sequence).

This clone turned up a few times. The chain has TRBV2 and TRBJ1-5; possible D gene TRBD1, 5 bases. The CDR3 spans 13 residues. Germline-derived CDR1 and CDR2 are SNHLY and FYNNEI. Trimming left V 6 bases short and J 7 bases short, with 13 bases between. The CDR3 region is CASSSGLGQPQHF. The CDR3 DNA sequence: TGTGCCAGCAGCTCAGGGCTAGGCCAGCCCCAGCATTTT.

CDR3 sequence reads: CASSSRRTYPAGYEQYF. The CDR3 region has the DNA TGTGCCAGCAGCTCGAGACGGACCTATCCGGCGGGCTACGAGCAGTACTTC. The V and J genes are TRBV5-4 and TRBJ2-7; TRBD2 is a possible D gene (5 bases). This CDR3 contains 17 residues. V was pared by 3 bases and J by 3 bases, with 22 bases between. Looked up from germline, CDR1 is SGHNT and CDR2 is YYREEE (reference sequence).

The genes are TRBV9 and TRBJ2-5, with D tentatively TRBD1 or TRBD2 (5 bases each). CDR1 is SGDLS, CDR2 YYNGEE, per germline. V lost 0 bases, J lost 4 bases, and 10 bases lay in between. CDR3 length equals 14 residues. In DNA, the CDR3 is TGTGCCAGCAGCGTAGCGGGGCCGGGAGAGACCCAGTACTTC. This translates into CASSVAGPGETQYF.

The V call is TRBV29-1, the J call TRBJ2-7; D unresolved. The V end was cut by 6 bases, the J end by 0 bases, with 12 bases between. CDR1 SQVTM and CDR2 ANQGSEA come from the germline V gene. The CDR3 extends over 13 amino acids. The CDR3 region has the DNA TGCAGCGTAGCGATTACTAACTCCTACGAGCAGTACTTC. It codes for CSVAITNSYEQYF.

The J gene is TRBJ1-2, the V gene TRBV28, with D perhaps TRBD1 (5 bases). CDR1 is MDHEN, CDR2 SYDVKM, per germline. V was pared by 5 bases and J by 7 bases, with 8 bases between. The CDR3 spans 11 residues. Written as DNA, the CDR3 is TGTGCCAGCAGTGGGGCGCTTGGCTACACCTTC. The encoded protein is CASSGALGYTF.